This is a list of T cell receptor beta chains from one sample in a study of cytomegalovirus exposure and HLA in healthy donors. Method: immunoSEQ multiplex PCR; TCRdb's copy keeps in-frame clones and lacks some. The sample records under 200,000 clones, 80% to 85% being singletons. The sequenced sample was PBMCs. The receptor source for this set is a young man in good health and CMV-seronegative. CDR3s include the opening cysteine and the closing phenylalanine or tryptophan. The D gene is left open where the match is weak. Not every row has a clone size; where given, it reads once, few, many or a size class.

cdr3_nt: TGTGCCAGCAGTCCGCCCGGGACATCCTCTGGGGCCAACGTCCTGACTTTC; cdr3_aa: CASSPPGTSSGANVLTF; d_call: -; j_call: TRBJ2-6; v_call: TRBV28; clone_size: few
cdr3_nt: TGCGCCAGCAGCCAAGCTTCCTTGCCGACTACTAACTATGGCTACACCTTC; cdr3_aa: CASSQASLPTTNYGYTF; d_call: -; j_call: TRBJ1-2; v_call: TRBV4-1; clone_size: -
cdr3_nt: TGTGCCAGCAGTTTGCTAGCGGGAGTCAATGAGCAGTTCTTC; cdr3_aa: CASSLLAGVNEQFF; d_call: TRBD2; j_call: TRBJ2-1; v_call: TRBV27; clone_size: -
cdr3_nt: TGCGCCAGCAGCTTCAGGGGGGACCCCTACGAGCAGTACTTC; cdr3_aa: CASSFRGDPYEQYF; d_call: -; j_call: TRBJ2-7; v_call: TRBV5-1; clone_size: -
cdr3_nt: TGTGCCAGCAGCTTAGAGGCACTAGCGTACAATGAGCAGTTCTTC; cdr3_aa: CASSLEALAYNEQFF; d_call: TRBD2; j_call: TRBJ2-1; v_call: TRBV7-2; clone_size: -
cdr3_nt: TGCGCCAGCAGCTTGACAGGAGGGCTCTCCTACGAGCAGTACTTC; cdr3_aa: CASSLTGGLSYEQYF; d_call: -; j_call: TRBJ2-7; v_call: TRBV5-1; clone_size: -
cdr3_nt: TGTGCCAGCAGCCCACACAGATCTCCCATCGATGAGCAGTTCTTC; cdr3_aa: CASSPHRSPIDEQFF; d_call: -; j_call: TRBJ2-1; v_call: TRBV7-8; clone_size: once
cdr3_nt: TGTGCCAGCAGCGCATCAGCGGGAGGGGGGGATACGCAGTATTTT; cdr3_aa: CASSASAGGGDTQYF; d_call: TRBD2; j_call: TRBJ2-3; v_call: TRBV9; clone_size: few
cdr3_nt: TGCAGCGCCCGGGTGGGGGGGGACACTGAAGCTTTCTTT; cdr3_aa: CSARVGGDTEAFF; d_call: -; j_call: TRBJ1-1; v_call: TRBV29-1; clone_size: -
cdr3_nt: TGTGCCAGCAGCCCCCTACGGGAGGTTCGCAATGAGCAGTTCTTC; cdr3_aa: CASSPLREVRNEQFF; d_call: TRBD2; j_call: TRBJ2-1; v_call: TRBV11-2; clone_size: -